Sequencing of this T cell receptor (beta chain) was carried out in a study of vaccination effects on CD4 cells after COVID-19 (dated by TCRdb to the early 2020s). Background on the whole study: To identify antigen-specific CD4+ T cell clonotypes by their expansion, the ViraFEST assay first stimulated PBMC with viral peptide pools and then applied TCR sequencing. SARS-CoV-2 spike-specific CD4+ TCR repertoires from before and after mRNA vaccination were compared in COVID-19 convalescent patients and in infection-naive vaccine recipients. A few million PBMC per well were cultured with approximately 10 ug/ml peptides in IMDM containing approximately 4.5% human AB serum, roughly 9.5 IU/ml IL-2 and gentamicin. After vaccination, three convalescent patients were sampled at an early time point (day +14) and at a late time point (day +241, +227 and +161, respectively). Post-vaccine samples across the study were collected a median of 72 days after the second dose, with a range of 14 to 241. The full study included over 8 COVID-19 convalescent patients and a few SARS-CoV-2-naive healthy vaccine recipients. Cultures from other donors in the study were sequenced with the Oncomine TCR Beta short-read assay on an Illumina iSeq 100. General study outcomes and caveats: Only a small number of convalescent patients were included, and no early post-infection timepoints were available, which limited the study. In convalescent patients, the post-vaccine spike-reactive repertoire was composed mainly of new vaccine-induced clones that were largely distinct from infection-induced clones. At late post-vaccination timepoints, both infection-induced and vaccine-induced clones showed marked clonal contraction, consistent with waning T cell responses.

Relative to germline, V is missing 5 bases and J is missing 3 bases, with 3 bases of the junction outside any gene match. From the cysteine up to the phenylalanine, the CDR3 has a length of 15 residues. The kept DNA is CDR3 alone, 45 bases in frame from the first base. According to the germline V gene, CDR1 reads SGHNT and CDR2 reads YENEEA. This clone was detected only a few times. No antigen is known for it. No much larger clone exists at a distance of one base, and base qualities are not known. After less than eleven days of culture, CD4+ T cells were isolated with the EasySep CD4+ T cell isolation kit. Convalescent patients had PCR-confirmed SARS-CoV-2 infection between March and December 2020, before Alpha, Beta and Delta variants emerged in the United States. Each participant received two doses of an mRNA SARS-CoV-2 vaccine, either BNT162b2 or mRNA-1273. Half of the culture medium was replaced with fresh IL-2-containing medium on days 3 and 7. Each peptide stimulation condition was cultured in triplicate wells unless otherwise noted. PBMC were separated from whole blood using Ficoll-Paque Plus gradient centrifugation and were then either cryopreserved at -140C or used fresh. The QIAamp micro DNA kit was used to extract genomic DNA from the cultured CD4+ T cells.

Library preparation was by the immunoSEQ multiplex PCR assay. DNA from the CD4+ T cells that had been cultured and isolated underwent TCR beta CDR3 sequencing. Regarding the original processing steps: Non-productive TCR sequences were removed and reads were trimmed to the CDR3 region, keeping CDR3s of at least 7 amino acids. The MANAFEST web app was used to pick out antigen-specific clonotypes by comparing their expansion in peptide wells with that in reference cultures. For clones to be considered positive, expansion at FDR<0.05 versus reference and all other wells, an odds ratio above 5, and a frequency above 0.1% in two replicate wells were required. A clonotype was defined as cross-reactive if the clonotype was significantly expanded both in SARS-CoV-2 spike wells and in at least one common cold coronavirus spike condition. CDR3 similarity was assessed by Levenshtein distance with the stringdist R package, and unrooted trees were built with ape in R 3.6.1. TCRdb re-hosts the immuneACCESS table, in-frame sequences only. Its copies lack some clones; in the studies checked, an unresolved V gene accounts for under half of them, and the cause for the rest is not known. V and J calls and clone size are as listed in that table; D and trimming were resolved from the DNA. Here the sample has nearly 50,000 clones; 74% occur a single time. The ten most abundant clones make up approximately 5.1% of the sample.

The sequence is built from TRBV11-3 and TRBJ2-7, and 14 bases in between align with TRBD2. The sequence was collected from a human donor who had a prior SARS-CoV-2 infection. The material was CD4+ T cells from PBMCs cultured without peptide, obtained after COVID-19 vaccination. Read as DNA, the sequence is TGTGCCAGCAGCCCAGGACTAGCGGGAGGCTACGAGCAGTACTTC. This is translated as CASSPGLAGGYEQYF.